This TCR beta chain was identified in a study of cytomegalovirus exposure and HLA in healthy donors. At the level of the study: Of all 400 or so donors who were genotyped, 81% belonged to the Caucasian-associated ancestry cluster.

The PCR made use of 60 Vbeta and 13 Jbeta primers. TCRdb's copy holds only in-frame clones and misses some; the assay was immunoSEQ multiplex PCR. The repertoire has about 140,000 clones, roughly 72% of them found once; the top ten carry over 1.5%. V gave up 4 bases and J gave up 1 base; unmatched junction bases: 6. The CDR3 has 15 residues. Per germline, CDR1 LNHDA and CDR2 SQIVND (reference sequence). The material sequenced was PBMCs. The chain couples TRBV19 to TRBJ2-5, with 7 bases identical to TRBD1. This receptor was taken from a man aged 40-49 years in good health and CMV-seronegative. CDR3 loop: CASSKRQGPQETQYF. CDR3 nucleotides: TGTGCCAGTAGTAAACGACAGGGACCCCAAGAGACCCAGTACTTC. The full variable domain, rest sourced from reference TRBV19 and TRBJ2-5, is DGGITQSPKYLFRKEGQNVTLSCEQNLNHDAMYWYRQDPGQGLRLIYYSQIVNDFQKGDIAEGYSVSREKKESFPLTVTSAQKNPTAFYLCASSKRQGPQETQYFGPGTRLLVL.